The 21 T cell receptor beta chains listed next were all sequenced from one sample in a study of control samples from healthy donors and cancer patients. Generated by immunoSEQ multiplex PCR, the TCRdb table keeps only in-frame clones and is missing some. The repertoire consists of 40,000 to 55,000 clones, with under 95% occurring once and the leading ten covering 22%. The sample consisted of PBMCs. Receptors were obtained from a woman aged 35 to 49 with head and neck cancer.

The chain recombines TRBV7-6 with TRBJ2-7; 9 bases are a match to TRBD1. The CDR3 covers 14 residues. Germline CDR1 reads SGHVS; CDR2 reads FNYEAQ. J was trimmed by 5 bases and V by 0 bases; bases with no gene match: 2. DNA for the CDR3: TGTGCCAGCAGCTTAGCGGGACAGGGTGACGAGCAGTACTTC. It encodes CASSLAGQGDEQYF.

The chain combines TRBV4-2 with TRBJ1-1; maybe TRBD1 (5 bases). This CDR3 has 15 amino acids. V was cut by 0 bases and J by 1 base, with 9 bases left in between. Germline CDR1 LGHNA, CDR2 YNFKEQ. CDR3 nucleotides: TGTGCCAGCAGCCAAGAGGCAGGGAGGAACACTGAAGCTTTCTTT. As protein: CASSQEAGRNTEAFF.

This clone was counted a single time. The rearrangement links TRBV5-4 to TRBJ2-7; D is ambiguous. The CDR3 is 15 amino acids. V shed 3 bases and J shed 4 bases, with 17 bases lying between them. CDR1 is SGHNT and CDR2 is YYREEE in the germline V gene (reference sequence). CDR3 residues: CASSSTSMRSYEQYF. In DNA, the CDR3 is TGTGCCAGCAGCTCTACGAGCATGAGGTCTTACGAGCAGTACTTC. Full variable domain (outside the CDR3, taken from reference TRBV5-4 and TRBJ2-7): ETGVTQSPTHLIKTRGQQVTLRCSSQSGHNTVSWYQQALGQGPQFIFQYYREEENGRGNFPPRFSGLQFPNYSSELNVNALELDDSALYLCASSSTSMRSYEQYFGPGTRLTVT.

The rearrangement joins TRBV5-1 to TRBJ2-7, with 8 bases fitting TRBD1. Germline values: CDR1 SGHRS, CDR2 YFSETQ. V was clipped by 0 bases and J by 7 bases; unmatched bases: 12. The CDR3 spans 16 residues. In nucleotides, the CDR3 is TGCGCCAGCAGCTTGGAGGGGAACAGGGGGAGAAGAGAGCAGTACTTC. It translates to CASSLEGNRGRREQYF.

The J gene is TRBJ2-1, the V gene TRBV5-6; a possible D gene is TRBD2 (6 bases). Trimming stripped 4 bases from V and 9 bases from J, with 11 bases between. This CDR3 spans 12 amino acids. Germline V gene sequence: CDR1 SGHDT, CDR2 YYEEEE. CDR3 amino acids: CASSGTAGEQFF. The CDR3 DNA reads TGTGCCAGCAGCGGAACAGCGGGTGAGCAGTTCTTC.

This rearrangement joins TRBV5-4 to TRBJ1-2, with 11 bases matching TRBD1. The germline gives CDR1 SGHNT, CDR2 YYREEE (reference sequence). Trimming at V came to 4 bases and at J to 4 bases, leaving 9 bases not matched to a gene. The CDR3 length is 16 residues. The CDR3 sequence: CASSDARTGGVYGYTF. Written as DNA, the CDR3 is TGTGCCAGCAGCGACGCTAGGACAGGGGGCGTCTATGGCTACACCTTC.

This clone was found a few times. The chain employs TRBV27 and TRBJ1-3; D is ambiguous. The CDR3 runs to 14 residues. Between the trimmed V and J ends, which lost 6 bases and 8 bases, there was a span of 17 bases. CDR1 is MNHEY and CDR2 is SMNVEV in the germline V gene (reference sequence). CDR3 amino acids: CASSPKQRTDTIYF. As DNA, the CDR3 is TGTGCCAGCAGCCCTAAGCAGCGGACGGACACCATATATTTT.

This chain links TRBV20-1 with TRBJ2-3; D is unresolved. The CDR3 covers 11 residues. Per germline, CDR1 DFQATT and CDR2 SNEGSKA (reference sequence). Trimming took off 4 bases at V and 11 bases at J, with 13 bases between the two ends. CDR3 in amino acids: CSATSLGGQYF. The CDR3 region has the DNA TGCAGTGCTACCTCCTTAGGCGGGCAGTATTTT.

The rearrangement links TRBV18 to TRBJ2-7; D remains unclear. The CDR3 runs 15 residues. With 2 bases removed from V and 1 base from J, the gap between germline ends came to 12 bases. Germline CDR1 is KGHSH and CDR2 is LQKENI. The CDR3 is CASSPEADPSYEQYF. The DNA of the CDR3 is TGTGCCAGCTCACCAGAGGCAGATCCATCCTACGAGCAGTACTTC.

The chain links TRBV30 to TRBJ1-2; 7 bases line up with TRBD1. Germline V gives CDR1 GTSNPN, CDR2 SVGIG (reference sequence). J gave up 7 bases and V 1 base, and 6 bases lay outside the gene matches. This CDR3 contains 13 residues. In DNA, the CDR3 is TGTGCCTGGAGTGGAGGGGCAGGGGGTGGCTACACCTTC. The encoded protein is CAWSGGAGGGYTF.

The J gene is TRBJ1-3, the V gene TRBV30; a possible D gene is TRBD1 (6 bases). The CDR3 length is 15 residues. The V end lost 2 bases, the J end lost 0 bases, and 11 bases lay between the germline ends. Germline assignment: CDR1 GTSNPN and CDR2 SVGIG (reference sequence). The CDR3 coding sequence is TGTGCCTGGAGTCCTGACAGGCTCTCTGGAAACACCATATATTTT. It encodes CAWSPDRLSGNTIYF.

In its sample, this clone was seen once. This chain connects TRBV5-1 to TRBJ1-1; D call uncertain. V lost 4 bases and J lost 0, with 10 bases in between. Germline loops: CDR1 SGHRS, CDR2 YFSETQ. The CDR3 extends over 14 amino acids. The CDR3 bases are TGCGCCAGCAGCCCCTTAACGATGAACACTGAAGCTTTCTTT. Translation: CASSPLTMNTEAFF. The full variable domain, with the rest looked up from reference TRBV5-1 and TRBJ1-1, is KAGVTQTPRYLIKTRGQQVTLSCSPISGHRSVSWYQQTPGQGLQFLFEYFSETQRNKGNFPGRFSGRQFSNSRSEMNVSTLELGDSALYLCASSPLTMNTEAFFGQGTRLTVV.

The rearrangement joins TRBV10-2 to TRBJ2-3, with 7 bases lining up with TRBD2. The CDR3 extends over 16 amino acids. J gave up 6 bases and V 2 bases, and 11 bases lay outside the gene matches. CDR1 is WSHSY, CDR2 SAAADI, per germline. DNA for the CDR3: TGCGCCAGCAGTGAGACGGGGACTACCCCTCGGGATACGCAGTATTTT. This translates into CASSETGTTPRDTQYF.

V is TRBV5-1 and J is TRBJ2-5, with 7 bases aligning to TRBD2. This CDR3 has 14 amino acids. J lost 5 bases, V lost 1 base, and 5 bases had no gene match. Germline loops: CDR1 SGHRS, CDR2 YFSETQ. The CDR3 region is CASSLPGLGETQYF. CDR3 nucleotide sequence: TGCGCCAGCAGCTTGCCCGGACTAGGGGAGACCCAGTACTTC.

This clone appeared a single time. The identical CDR3 is also encoded by other nucleotide sequences in the sample. The V gene is TRBV5-1, the J gene TRBJ1-1, with a weak D call TRBD1 (5 bases). Germline values: CDR1 SGHRS, CDR2 YFSETQ. Trimming stripped 0 bases from V and 5 bases from J, with 11 bases between. This CDR3 is 14 amino acids long. The CDR3: CASSLGQGRTEAFF. For the CDR3, the DNA is TGCGCCAGCAGCTTGGGTCAGGGTCGGACTGAAGCTTTCTTT.

This clone was seen a single time. The CDR3 nucleotides read TGCGCCAGCAGCTTAAATGGGGGAGGAAACACCGGGGAGCTGTTTTTT. It translates to CASSLNGGGNTGELFF. V and J are TRBV5-1 and TRBJ2-2; D might be TRBD2 (6 bases). Germline V gene lookup returns CDR1 SGHRS and CDR2 YFSETQ. V was clipped by 2 bases and J by 2 bases, with 13 bases between them. This CDR3 region has 16 residues.

The rearrangement links TRBV19 to TRBJ1-1; 7 bases agree with TRBD1. Germline assignment: CDR1 LNHDA and CDR2 SQIVND (reference sequence). The CDR3 totals 14 residues. With 6 bases clipped from V and 1 base from J, the junction kept 5 bases outside the gene matches. CDR3 region: CASRRQGANTEAFF. Written as DNA, the CDR3 is TGTGCCAGTAGACGACAGGGAGCGAACACTGAAGCTTTCTTT.

This chain connects TRBV6-1 to TRBJ2-6, with D uncertain. The CDR3 consists of 15 residues. The ends were cut back, 2 bases at V and 0 bases at J, with 5 bases in the middle. Germline assignment: CDR1 MNHNS and CDR2 SASEGT. The DNA for the CDR3 is TGTGCCAGCAGTGAACACTACTCTGGGGCCAACGTCCTGACTTTC. As protein: CASSEHYSGANVLTF.

The genes are TRBV25-1 and TRBJ1-1, with TRBD1 as a possible D gene (6 bases). V was pared by 7 bases and J by 2 bases, with 20 bases between. CDR1 and CDR2 from the germline V gene are MGHDK and SYGVNS. The CDR3 runs to 16 residues. The CDR3 DNA is TGTGCCAGCATTCCCCGGGCGGGGGCTGAAAACACTGAAGCTTTCTTT. Its protein product is CASIPRAGAENTEAFF.

The chain is built from TRBV29-1 and TRBJ2-2; D is possibly TRBD1 (6 bases). CDR3 length: 13 amino acids. Trimming left V 4 bases short and J 6 bases short, with 12 bases between. Germline V gene data show CDR1 as SQVTM and CDR2 as ANQGSEA. In nucleotides, the CDR3 is TGCAGCGTTGGCCCAGGGGTCCCCGGGGAGCTGTTTTTT. Residues: CSVGPGVPGELFF.

This sequence joins TRBV3-1 (or the pseudogene TRBV3-2) and TRBJ1-3; D possibly corresponds to TRBD1 (6 bases). Trimming pared 4 bases from V and 0 bases from J, leaving 13 bases between. Germline V CDR1 and CDR2: LGHDT, YNNKEL (reference sequence). The CDR3 extends over 16 amino acids. CDR3 sequence (DNA): TGTGCCAGCAGCCCAGGGGACGGCCTCTCTGGAAACACCATATATTTT. It codes for CASSPGDGLSGNTIYF.